This T cell receptor (beta chain) was sequenced for a study of T cell clonality in common variable immunodeficiency. General study findings and limits: TCRbeta clonality was increased in CVID versus healthy controls. CVID subjects shared fewer TCRbeta clones than healthy controls did.

The CDR3 length is 13 residues. Germline V gene sequence: CDR1 ENHRY, CDR2 SYGVKD. Trimming cost V 6 bases and J 6 bases; bases outside gene matches: 2. This clone came up many times. Its antigen is unidentified. The read comes to an end 3 residues before the CDR3 does, leaving the germline J gene to fill in the end. Equal genomic DNA amounts from CVID and control samples were sequenced. TCRdb's copy holds only in-frame clones and misses some; the assay was immunoSEQ multiplex PCR. This sample includes approximately 56,000 clones with no singletons; its ten biggest clones take up more than 2%. Sample: peripheral blood mononuclear cells. This chain uses TRBV10-3 with TRBJ2-3; 11 bases are shared with TRBD2. The receptor was isolated from a person aged 18-70 years in good health. This CDR3 is CAISRLAGDTQYF. The sequenced part of the CDR3 DNA is TGTGCCATCAGCCGACTAGCGGGGGATACG.